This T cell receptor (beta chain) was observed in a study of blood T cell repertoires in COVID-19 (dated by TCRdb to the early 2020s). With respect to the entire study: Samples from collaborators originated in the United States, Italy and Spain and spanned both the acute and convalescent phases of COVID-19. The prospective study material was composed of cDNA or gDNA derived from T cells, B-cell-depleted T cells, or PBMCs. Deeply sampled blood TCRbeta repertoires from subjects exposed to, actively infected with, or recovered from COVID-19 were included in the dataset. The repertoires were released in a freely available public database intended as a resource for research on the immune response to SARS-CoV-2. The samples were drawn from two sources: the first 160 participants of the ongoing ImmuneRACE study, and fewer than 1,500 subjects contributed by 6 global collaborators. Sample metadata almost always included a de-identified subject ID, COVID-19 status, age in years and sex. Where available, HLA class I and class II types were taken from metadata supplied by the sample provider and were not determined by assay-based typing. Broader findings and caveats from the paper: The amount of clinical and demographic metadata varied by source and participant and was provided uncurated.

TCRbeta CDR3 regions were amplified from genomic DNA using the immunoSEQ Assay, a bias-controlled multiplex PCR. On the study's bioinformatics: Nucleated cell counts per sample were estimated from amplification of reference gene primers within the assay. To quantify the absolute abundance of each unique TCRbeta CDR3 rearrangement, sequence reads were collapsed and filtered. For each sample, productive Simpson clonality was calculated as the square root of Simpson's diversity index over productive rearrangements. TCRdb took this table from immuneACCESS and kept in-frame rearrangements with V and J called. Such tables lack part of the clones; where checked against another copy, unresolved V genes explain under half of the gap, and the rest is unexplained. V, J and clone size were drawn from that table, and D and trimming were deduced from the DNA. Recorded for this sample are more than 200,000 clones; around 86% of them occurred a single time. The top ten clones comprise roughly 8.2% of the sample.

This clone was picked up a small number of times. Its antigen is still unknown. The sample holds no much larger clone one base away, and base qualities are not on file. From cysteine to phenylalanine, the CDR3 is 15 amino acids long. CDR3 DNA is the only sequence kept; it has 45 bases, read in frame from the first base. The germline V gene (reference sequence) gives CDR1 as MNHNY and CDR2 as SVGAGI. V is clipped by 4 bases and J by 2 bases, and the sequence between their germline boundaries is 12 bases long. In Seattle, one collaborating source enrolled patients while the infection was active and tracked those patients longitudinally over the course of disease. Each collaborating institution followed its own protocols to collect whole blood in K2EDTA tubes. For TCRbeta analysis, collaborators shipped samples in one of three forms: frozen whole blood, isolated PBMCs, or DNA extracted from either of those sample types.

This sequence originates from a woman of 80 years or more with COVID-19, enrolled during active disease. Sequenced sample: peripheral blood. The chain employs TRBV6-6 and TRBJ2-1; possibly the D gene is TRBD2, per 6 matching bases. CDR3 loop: CASSWAGNTYNEQFF. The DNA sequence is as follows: TGTGCCAGCAGTTGGGCGGGGAATACCTACAATGAGCAGTTCTTC.